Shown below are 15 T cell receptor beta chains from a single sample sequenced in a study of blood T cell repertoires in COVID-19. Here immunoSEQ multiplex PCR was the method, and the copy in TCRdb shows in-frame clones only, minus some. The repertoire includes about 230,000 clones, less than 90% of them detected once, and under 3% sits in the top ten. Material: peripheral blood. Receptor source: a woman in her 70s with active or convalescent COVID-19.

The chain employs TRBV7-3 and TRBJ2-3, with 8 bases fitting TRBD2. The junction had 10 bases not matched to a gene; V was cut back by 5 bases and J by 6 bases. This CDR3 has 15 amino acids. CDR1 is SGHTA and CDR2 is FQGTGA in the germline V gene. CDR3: CASSPSAGAPDTQYF. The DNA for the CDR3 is TGTGCCAGCAGCCCCTCAGCGGGGGCCCCCGATACGCAGTATTTT.

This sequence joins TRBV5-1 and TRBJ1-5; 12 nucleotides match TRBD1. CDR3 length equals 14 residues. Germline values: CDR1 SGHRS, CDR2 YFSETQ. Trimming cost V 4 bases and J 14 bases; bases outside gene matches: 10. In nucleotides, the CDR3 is TGCGCCAGCAGCCCGGGGACAGGGGGCGTACAAAAGCATTTT. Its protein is CASSPGTGGVQKHF.

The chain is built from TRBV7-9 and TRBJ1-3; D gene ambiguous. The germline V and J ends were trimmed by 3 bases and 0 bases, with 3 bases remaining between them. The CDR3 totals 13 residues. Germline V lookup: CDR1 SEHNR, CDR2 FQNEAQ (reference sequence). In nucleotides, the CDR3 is TGTGCCAGCAGCTTCCTCTCTGGAAACACCATATATTTT. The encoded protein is CASSFLSGNTIYF.

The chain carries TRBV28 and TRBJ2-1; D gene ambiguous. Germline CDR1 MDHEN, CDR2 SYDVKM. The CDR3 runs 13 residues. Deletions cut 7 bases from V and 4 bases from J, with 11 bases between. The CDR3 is CASTLDLYNEQFF. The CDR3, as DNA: TGTGCCAGCACCTTAGACTTGTACAATGAGCAGTTCTTC.

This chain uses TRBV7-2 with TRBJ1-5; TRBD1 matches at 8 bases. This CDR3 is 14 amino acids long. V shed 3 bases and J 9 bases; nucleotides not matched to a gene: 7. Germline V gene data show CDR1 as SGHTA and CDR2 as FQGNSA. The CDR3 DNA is TGTGCCAGCAGCTTGACAGGGGAGCTTCGGCCCCAGCATTTT. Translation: CASSLTGELRPQHF. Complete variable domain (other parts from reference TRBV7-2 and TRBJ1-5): GAGVSQSPSNKVTEKGKDVELRCDPISGHTALYWYRQSLGQGLEFLIYFQGNSAPDKSGLPSDRFSAERTGGSVSTLTIQRTQQEDSAVYLCASSLTGELRPQHFGDGTRLSIL.

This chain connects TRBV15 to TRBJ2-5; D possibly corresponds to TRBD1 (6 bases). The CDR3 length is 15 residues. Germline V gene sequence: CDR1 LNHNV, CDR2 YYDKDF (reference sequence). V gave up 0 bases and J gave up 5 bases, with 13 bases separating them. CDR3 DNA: TGTGCCACCAGCAGAGATCGGGGAAGGGGGGAGACCCAGTACTTC. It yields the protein CATSRDRGRGETQYF. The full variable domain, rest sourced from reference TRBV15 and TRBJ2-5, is DAMVIQNPRYQVTQFGKPVTLSCSQTLNHNVMYWYQQKSSQAPKLLFHYYDKDFNNEADTPDNFQSRRPNTSFCFLDIRSPGLGDTAMYLCATSRDRGRGETQYFGPGTRLLVL.

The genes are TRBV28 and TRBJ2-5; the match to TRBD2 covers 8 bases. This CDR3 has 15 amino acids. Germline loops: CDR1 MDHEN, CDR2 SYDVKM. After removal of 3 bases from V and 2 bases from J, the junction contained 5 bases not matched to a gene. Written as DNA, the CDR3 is TGTGCCAGCAGTTTCTCAAGACTAGCGCAAGAGACCCAGTACTTC. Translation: CASSFSRLAQETQYF.

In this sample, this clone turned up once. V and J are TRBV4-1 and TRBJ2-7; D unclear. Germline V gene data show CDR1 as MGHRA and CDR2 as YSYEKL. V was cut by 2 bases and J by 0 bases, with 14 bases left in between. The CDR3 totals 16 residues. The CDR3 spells CASSQPVPLSSYEQYF. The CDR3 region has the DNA TGCGCCAGCAGCCAACCTGTTCCCCTGAGCTCCTACGAGCAGTACTTC.

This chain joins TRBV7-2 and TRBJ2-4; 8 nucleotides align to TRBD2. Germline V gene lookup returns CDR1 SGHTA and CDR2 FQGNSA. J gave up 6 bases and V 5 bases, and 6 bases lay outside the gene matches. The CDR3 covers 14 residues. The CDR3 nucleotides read TGTGCCAGCAGCCCCCCGAGCGGGGGAAACATTCAGTACTTC. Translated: CASSPPSGGNIQYF.

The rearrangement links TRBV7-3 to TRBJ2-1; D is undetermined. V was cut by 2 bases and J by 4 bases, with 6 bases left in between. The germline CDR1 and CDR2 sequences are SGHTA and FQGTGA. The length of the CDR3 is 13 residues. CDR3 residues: CASSLGSYNEQFF. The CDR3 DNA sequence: TGTGCCAGCAGCTTAGGTAGTTACAATGAGCAGTTCTTC. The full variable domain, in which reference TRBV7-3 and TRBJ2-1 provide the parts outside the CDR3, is GAGVSQTPSNKVTEKGKYVELRCDPISGHTALYWYRQSLGQGPEFLIYFQGTGAADDSGLPNDRFFAVRPEGSVSTLKIQRTERGDSAVYLCASSLGSYNEQFFGPGTRLTVL.

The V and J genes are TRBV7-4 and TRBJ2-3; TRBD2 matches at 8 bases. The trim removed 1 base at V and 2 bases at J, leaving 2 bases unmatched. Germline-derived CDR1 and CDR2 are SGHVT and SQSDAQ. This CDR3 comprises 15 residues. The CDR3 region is CASSLGAGDTDTQYF. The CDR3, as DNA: TGTGCCAGCAGCTTAGGAGCGGGGGACACAGATACGCAGTATTTT.

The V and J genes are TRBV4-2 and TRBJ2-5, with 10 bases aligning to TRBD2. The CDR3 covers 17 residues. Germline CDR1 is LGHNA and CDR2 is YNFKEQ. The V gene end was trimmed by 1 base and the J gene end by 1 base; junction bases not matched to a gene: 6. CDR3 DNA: TGTGCCAGCAGCCAAGCACCGGGACTAGCGTTCCAAGAGACCCAGTACTTC. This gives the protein CASSQAPGLAFQETQYF.

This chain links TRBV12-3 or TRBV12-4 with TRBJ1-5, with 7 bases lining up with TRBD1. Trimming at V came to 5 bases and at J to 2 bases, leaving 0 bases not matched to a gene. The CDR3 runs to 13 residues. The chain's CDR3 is CASSTGGNQPQHF. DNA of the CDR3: TGTGCCAGCAGTACAGGGGGCAATCAGCCCCAGCATTTT.

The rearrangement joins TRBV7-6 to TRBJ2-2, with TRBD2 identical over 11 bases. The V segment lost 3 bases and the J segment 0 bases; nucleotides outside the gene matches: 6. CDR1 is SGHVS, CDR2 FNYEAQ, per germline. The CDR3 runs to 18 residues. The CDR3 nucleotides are TGTGCCAGCAGCTTCCCGGGGACTAGCGGATCGAACACCGGGGAGCTGTTTTTT. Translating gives CASSFPGTSGSNTGELFF.

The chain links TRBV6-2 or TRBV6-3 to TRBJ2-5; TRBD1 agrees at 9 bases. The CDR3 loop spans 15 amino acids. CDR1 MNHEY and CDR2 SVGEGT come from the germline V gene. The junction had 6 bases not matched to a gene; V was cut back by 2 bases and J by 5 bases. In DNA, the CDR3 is TGTGCCAGCAGTTACGATGGACAGGGGACCGAGACCCAGTACTTC. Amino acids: CASSYDGQGTETQYF.